What follows are 2 T cell receptor beta chains derived from one specimen sequenced in a study of blood T cell repertoires in COVID-19. This table comes from immunoSEQ multiplex PCR, and its TCRdb copy is limited to in-frame clones, with some not included. Of over 400,000 clones in the sample, roughly 90% are singletons; the top ten hold over 1.1%. What was sequenced was peripheral blood. Every receptor here comes from a woman aged 30 to 39 with active or convalescent COVID-19.

This clone was counted a few times. The chain carries TRBV11-2 and TRBJ1-2; 7 bases line up with TRBD1. Germline loops: CDR1 SGHAT, CDR2 FQNNGV. With V trimmed by 5 bases and J by 13 bases, 10 bases remained unmatched. The CDR3 sequence is 12 residues long. The CDR3 bases are TGTGCCAGCAGCCCCGCCGACAGGGCTTCCACCTTC. This sequence encodes CASSPADRASTF.

The gene calls are TRBV19 and TRBJ1-5, with D perhaps matching TRBD1 (5 bases). CDR3 size: 15 residues. V dropped 4 bases and J dropped 3 bases, with 13 bases sitting between them. Per the germline V gene, CDR1 is LNHDA and CDR2 is SQIVND (reference sequence). CDR3 sequence (DNA): TGTGCCAGTAGTAGGGGGACTGCCGCCAATCAGCCCCAGCATTTT. Encoded protein: CASSRGTAANQPQHF.